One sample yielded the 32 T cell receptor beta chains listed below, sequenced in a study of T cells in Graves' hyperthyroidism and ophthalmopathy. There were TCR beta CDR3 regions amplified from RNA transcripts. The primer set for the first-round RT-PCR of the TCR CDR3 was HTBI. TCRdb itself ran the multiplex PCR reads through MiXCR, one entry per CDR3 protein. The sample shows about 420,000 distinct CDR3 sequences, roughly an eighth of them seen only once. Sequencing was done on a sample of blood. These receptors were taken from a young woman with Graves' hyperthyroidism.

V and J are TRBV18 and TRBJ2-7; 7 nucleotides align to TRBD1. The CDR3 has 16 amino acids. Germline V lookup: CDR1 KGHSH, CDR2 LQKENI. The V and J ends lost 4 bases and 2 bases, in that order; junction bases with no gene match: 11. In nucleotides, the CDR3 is TGTGCCAGCTCACTTGGAAACAGGGGCCCCCCCTACGAGCAGTACTTC. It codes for CASSLGNRGPPYEQYF.

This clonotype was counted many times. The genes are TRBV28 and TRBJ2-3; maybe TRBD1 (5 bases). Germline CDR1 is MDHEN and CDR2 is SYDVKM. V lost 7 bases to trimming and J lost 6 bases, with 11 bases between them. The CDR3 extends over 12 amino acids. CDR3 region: CASNQGSDTQYF. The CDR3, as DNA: TGTGCCAGCAACCAGGGTTCGGATACGCAGTATTTT.

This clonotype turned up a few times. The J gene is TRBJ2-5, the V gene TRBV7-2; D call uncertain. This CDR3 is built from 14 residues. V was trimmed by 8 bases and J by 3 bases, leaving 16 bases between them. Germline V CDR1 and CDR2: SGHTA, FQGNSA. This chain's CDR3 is CASSPPTLKETQYF. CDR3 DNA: TGTGCCAGCTCACCACCTACCCTAAAAGAGACCCAGTACTTC.

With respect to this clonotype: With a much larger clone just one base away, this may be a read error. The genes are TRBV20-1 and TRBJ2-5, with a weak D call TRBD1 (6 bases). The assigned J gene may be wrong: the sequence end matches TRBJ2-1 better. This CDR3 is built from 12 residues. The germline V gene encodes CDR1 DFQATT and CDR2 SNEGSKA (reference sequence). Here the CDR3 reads CSALTGQETQFF. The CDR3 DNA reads TGCAGTGCGCTGACAGGTCAAGAGACCCAGTTCTTC.

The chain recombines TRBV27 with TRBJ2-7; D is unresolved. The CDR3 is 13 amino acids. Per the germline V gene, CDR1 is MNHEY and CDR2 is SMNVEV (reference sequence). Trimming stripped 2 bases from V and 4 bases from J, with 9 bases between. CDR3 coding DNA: TGTGCCAGCAGTTTAAGGGTTGGGTACGAGCAGTACTTC. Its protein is CASSLRVGYEQYF.

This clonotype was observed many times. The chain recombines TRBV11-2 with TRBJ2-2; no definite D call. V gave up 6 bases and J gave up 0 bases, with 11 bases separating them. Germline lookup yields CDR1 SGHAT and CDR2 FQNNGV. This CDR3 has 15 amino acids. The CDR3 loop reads CASRTIRANTGELFF. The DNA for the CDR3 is TGTGCCAGCAGGACGATCCGAGCGAACACCGGGGAGCTGTTTTTT.

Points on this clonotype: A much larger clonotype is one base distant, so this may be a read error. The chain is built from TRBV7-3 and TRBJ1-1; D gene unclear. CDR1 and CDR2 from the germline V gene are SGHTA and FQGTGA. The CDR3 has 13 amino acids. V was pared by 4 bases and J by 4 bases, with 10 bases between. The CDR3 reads CASSSDLLTEAFF. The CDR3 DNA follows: TGTGCCAGCAGCTCGGATCTCCTCACTGAAGCTTTCTTT.

CDR3 bases: TGTGCCAGCTCGGCGGGAGAGTGGTACGAGCAGTACTTC. Translated, it gives CASSAGEWYEQYF. J is TRBJ2-7 and V is TRBV6-1, with 7 bases fitting TRBD2. The germline gives CDR1 MNHNS, CDR2 SASEGT. The CDR3 length is 13 residues. V lost 8 bases, J lost 4 bases, and 8 bases stayed unmatched.

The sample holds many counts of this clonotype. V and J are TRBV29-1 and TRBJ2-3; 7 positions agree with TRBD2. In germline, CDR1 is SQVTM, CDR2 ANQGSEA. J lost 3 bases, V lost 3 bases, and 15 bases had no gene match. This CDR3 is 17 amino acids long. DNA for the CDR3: TGCAGCGTTGACTTCCGCGGGGGAGGGCCGACGACAGATACGCAGTATTTT. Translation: CSVDFRGGGPTTDTQYF.

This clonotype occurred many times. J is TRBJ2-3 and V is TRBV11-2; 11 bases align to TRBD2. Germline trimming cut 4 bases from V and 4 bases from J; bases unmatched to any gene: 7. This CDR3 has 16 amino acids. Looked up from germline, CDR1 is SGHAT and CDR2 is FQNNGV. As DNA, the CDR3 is TGTGCCAGCAGCTCCATAGCGGGAGGGCCTGCAGATACGCAGTATTTT. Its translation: CASSSIAGGPADTQYF.

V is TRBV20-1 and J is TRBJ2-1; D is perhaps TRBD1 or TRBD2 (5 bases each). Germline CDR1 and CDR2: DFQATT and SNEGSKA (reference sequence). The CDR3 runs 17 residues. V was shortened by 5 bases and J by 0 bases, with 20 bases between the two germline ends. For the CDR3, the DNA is TGCAGTGCTCCCTGGGGACCCCCCTTTAGCTCCTACAATGAGCAGTTCTTC. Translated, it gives CSAPWGPPFSSYNEQFF.

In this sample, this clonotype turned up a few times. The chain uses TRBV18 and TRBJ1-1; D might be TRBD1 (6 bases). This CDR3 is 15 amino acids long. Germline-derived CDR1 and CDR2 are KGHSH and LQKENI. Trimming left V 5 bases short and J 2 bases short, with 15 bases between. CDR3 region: CASSMGGHLNTEAFF. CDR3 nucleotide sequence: TGTGCCAGCTCAATGGGGGGACATTTAAACACTGAAGCTTTCTTT.

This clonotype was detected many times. CDR3 DNA: TGTGCCAGCAGTTTAAAGGGCGTTTCGGGAGGATTGGCTTTCTTT. It yields the protein CASSLKGVSGGLAFF. The chain has TRBV27 and TRBJ1-1; D not certain. With 2 bases removed from V and 11 bases from J, the gap between germline ends came to 21 bases. The CDR3 is 15 amino acids. Germline CDR1 reads MNHEY; CDR2 reads SMNVEV (reference sequence).

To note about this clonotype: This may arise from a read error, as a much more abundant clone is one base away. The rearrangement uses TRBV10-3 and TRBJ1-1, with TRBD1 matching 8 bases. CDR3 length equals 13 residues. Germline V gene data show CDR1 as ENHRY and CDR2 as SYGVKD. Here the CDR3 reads CATAGGEITESFF. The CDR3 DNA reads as TGTGCCACCGCAGGGGGCGAGATCACTGAATCTTTCTTT.

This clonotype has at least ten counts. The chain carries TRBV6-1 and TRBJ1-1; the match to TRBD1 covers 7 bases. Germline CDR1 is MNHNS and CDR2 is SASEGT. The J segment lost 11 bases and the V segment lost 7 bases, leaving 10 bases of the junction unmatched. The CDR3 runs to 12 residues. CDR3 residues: CASTSQTGNAFF. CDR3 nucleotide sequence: TGTGCCAGCACCTCACAGACAGGGAACGCTTTCTTT.

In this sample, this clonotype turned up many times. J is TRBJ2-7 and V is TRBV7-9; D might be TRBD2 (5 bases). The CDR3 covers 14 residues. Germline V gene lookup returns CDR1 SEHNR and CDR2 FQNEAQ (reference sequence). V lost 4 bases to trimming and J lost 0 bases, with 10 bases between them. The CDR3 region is CASSWSGSSYEQYF. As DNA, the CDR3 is TGTGCCAGCAGCTGGAGCGGAAGCTCCTACGAGCAGTACTTC.

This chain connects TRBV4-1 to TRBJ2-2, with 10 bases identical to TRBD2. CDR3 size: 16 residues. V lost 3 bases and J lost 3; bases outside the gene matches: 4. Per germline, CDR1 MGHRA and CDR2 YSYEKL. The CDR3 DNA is TGCGCCAGCAGCCAGAAGACTAGCGGGCACACCGGGGAGCTGTTTTTT. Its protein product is CASSQKTSGHTGELFF.

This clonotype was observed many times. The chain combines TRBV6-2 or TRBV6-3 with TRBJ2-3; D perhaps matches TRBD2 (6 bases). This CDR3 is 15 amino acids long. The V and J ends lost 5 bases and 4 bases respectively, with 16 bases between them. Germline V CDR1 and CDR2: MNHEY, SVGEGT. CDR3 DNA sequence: TGTGCCAGCAGTCCAAGACTAGAGCGTGCAGATACGCAGTATTTT. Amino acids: CASSPRLERADTQYF.

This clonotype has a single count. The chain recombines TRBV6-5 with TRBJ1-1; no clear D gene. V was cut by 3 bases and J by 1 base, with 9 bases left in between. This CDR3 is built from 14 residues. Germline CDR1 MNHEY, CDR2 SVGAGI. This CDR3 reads CASSYRRRNTEAFF. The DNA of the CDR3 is TGTGCCAGCAGTTATAGACGGCGGAACACTGAAGCTTTCTTT.

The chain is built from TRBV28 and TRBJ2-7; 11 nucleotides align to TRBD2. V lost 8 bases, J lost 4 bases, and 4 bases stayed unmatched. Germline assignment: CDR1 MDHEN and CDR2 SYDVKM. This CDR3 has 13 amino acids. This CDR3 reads CASLIAGGYEQYF. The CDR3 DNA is TGTGCCAGCCTAATAGCGGGAGGGTACGAGCAGTACTTC. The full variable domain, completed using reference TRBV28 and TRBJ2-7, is DVKVTQSSRYLVKRTGEKVFLECVQDMDHENMFWYRQDPGLGLRLIYFSYDVKMKEKGDIPEGYSVSREKKERFSLILESASTNQTSMYLCASLIAGGYEQYFGPGTRLTVT.

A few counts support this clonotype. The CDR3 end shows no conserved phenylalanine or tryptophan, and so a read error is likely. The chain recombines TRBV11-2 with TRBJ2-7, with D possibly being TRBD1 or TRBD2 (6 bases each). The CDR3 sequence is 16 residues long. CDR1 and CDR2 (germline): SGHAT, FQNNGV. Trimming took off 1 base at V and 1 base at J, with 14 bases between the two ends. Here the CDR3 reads CASSLAVGGTSYEQYL. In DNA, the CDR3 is TGTGCCAGCAGCTTAGCGGTAGGGGGGACGTCCTACGAGCAGTACCTC.

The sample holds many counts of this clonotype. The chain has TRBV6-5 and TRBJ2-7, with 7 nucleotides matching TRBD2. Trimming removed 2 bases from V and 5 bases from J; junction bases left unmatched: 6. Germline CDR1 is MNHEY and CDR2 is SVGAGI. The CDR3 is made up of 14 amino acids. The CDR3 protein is CASSYRRESHEQYF. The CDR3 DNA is TGTGCCAGCAGTTACAGGCGGGAGTCACACGAGCAGTACTTC.

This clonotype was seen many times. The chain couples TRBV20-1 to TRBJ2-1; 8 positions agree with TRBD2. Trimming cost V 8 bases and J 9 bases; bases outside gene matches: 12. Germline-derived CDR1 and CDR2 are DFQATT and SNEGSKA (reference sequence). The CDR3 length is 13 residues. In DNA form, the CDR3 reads TGCAGTTCCCAGCGGGAGCCGGTCGGTGAGCAGTTCTTC. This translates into CSSQREPVGEQFF.

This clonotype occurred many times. CDR3 in amino acids: CASSYSGQDYTF. The CDR3 region has the DNA TGTGCCAGCAGTTACTCGGGACAGGACTACACCTTC. The chain couples TRBV6-6 to TRBJ1-2; 8 positions match TRBD1. Germline values: CDR1 MNHNY, CDR2 SVGAGI (reference sequence). The J segment lost 10 bases and the V segment lost 0 bases, leaving 1 base of the junction unmatched. The CDR3 has 12 residues.

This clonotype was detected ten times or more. The DNA of the CDR3 is TGTGCCAGCAGTTTAGGGGACAGGGGAAAGAATAGCAATCAGCCCCAGCATTTT. This gives the protein CASSLGDRGKNSNQPQHF. V is TRBV12-3 or TRBV12-4 and J is TRBJ1-5, with 10 bases identical to TRBD1. CDR3 length: 18 amino acids. After removal of 1 base from V and 0 bases from J, the junction contained 6 bases not matched to a gene.

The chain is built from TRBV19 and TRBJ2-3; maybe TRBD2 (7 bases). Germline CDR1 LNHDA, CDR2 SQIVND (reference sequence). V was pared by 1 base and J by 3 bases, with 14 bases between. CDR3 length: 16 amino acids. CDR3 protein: CASSIAPGGATDTQYF. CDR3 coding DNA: TGTGCCAGTAGTATAGCTCCGGGGGGCGCAACAGATACGCAGTATTTT.

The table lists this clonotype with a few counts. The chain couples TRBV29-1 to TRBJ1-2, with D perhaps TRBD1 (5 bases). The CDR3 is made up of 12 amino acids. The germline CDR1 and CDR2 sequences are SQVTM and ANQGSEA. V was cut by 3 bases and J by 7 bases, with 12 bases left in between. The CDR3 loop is CSVDALGGGYTF. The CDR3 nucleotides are TGCAGCGTTGATGCACTTGGGGGTGGCTACACCTTC.

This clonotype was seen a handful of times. CDR3 nucleotides: TGCAGTCTCTCCGGGGGCGGGGGAGAGACCCAGTACTTC. Translating gives CSLSGGGGETQYF. The chain combines TRBV20-1 with TRBJ2-5, with D possibly being TRBD2 (7 bases). Per the germline V gene, CDR1 is DFQATT and CDR2 is SNEGSKA (reference sequence). This CDR3 has 13 residues. V was pared by 8 bases and J by 4 bases, with 17 bases between.

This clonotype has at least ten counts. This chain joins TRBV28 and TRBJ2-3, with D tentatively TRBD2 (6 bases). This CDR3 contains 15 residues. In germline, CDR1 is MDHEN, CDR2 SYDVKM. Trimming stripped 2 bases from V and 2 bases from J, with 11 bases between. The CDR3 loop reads CASSLSSGYTDTQYF. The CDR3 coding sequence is TGTGCCAGCAGTTTAAGTAGCGGATACACAGATACGCAGTATTTT.

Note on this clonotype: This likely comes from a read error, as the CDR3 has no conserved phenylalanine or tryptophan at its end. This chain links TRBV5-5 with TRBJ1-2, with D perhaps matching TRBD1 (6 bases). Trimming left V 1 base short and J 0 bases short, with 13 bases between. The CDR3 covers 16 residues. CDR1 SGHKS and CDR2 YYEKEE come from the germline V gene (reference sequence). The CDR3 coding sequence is TGTGCCAGCAGCTTGTCCGGGGGGGCGGCTAACTATGGCTACACCCTC. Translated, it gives CASSLSGGAANYGYTL.

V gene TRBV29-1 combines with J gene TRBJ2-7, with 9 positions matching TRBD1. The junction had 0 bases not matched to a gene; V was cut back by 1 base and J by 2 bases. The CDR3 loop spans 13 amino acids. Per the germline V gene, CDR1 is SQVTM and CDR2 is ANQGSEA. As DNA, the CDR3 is TGCAGCGTTGAAGGGACAGGGGCCTACGAGCAGTACTTC. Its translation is CSVEGTGAYEQYF.

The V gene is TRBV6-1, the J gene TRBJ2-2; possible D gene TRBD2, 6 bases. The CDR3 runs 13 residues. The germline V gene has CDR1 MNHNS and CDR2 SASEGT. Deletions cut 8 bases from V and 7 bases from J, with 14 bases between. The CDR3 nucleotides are TGTGCCAGCTGGAGGGAGGAGCTCGGGGAGCTGTTTTTT. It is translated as CASWREELGELFF.